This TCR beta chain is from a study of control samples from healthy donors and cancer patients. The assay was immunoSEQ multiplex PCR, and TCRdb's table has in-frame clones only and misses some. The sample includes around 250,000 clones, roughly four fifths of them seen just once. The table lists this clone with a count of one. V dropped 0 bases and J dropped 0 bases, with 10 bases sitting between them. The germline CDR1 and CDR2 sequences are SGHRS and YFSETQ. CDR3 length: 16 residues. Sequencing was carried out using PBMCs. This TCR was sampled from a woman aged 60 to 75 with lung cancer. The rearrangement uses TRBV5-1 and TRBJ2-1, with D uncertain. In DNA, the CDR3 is TGCGCCAGCAGCTTGGACCCCTCGAGCTCCTACAATGAGCAGTTCTTC. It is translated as CASSLDPSSSYNEQFF.